The clone carrying this T cell receptor beta chain was observed a few times. Antigen unknown. TCRalpha and TCRbeta libraries used 5'RACE with constant-segment primers and UMIs. Using its own MiXCR run on the 5' RACE reads, TCRdb lists one record per CDR3 protein. This table has about 560,000 distinct CDR3 sequences, roughly 18% appearing once. This sample is part of a study of T-cell memory formation after mild COVID-19. Across the study: The two donors had largely donor-specific TCR clusters. General observations from the study: Cross-reactive memory seemingly joined, as some responding clones were found in pre-infection memory.

Trimming cost V 4 bases and J 6 bases, with 12 bases left between them. CDR3 size: 13 residues. The V gene's germline CDR1 is KGHSH and CDR2 LQKENI. This sequence originates from an adult woman who had mild COVID-19 (a few samples of this study predate the infection). Cell type and time point are not known. The chain has TRBV18 and TRBJ1-1, with a possible D match to TRBD1 (5 bases). Sequenced input: PBMCs or a T cell subset sorted from them (not recorded which). CDR3 in amino acids: CASSRRGEAEAFF. The DNA of the CDR3 is TGTGCCAGCTCACGAAGGGGCGAGGCTGAAGCTTTCTTT.